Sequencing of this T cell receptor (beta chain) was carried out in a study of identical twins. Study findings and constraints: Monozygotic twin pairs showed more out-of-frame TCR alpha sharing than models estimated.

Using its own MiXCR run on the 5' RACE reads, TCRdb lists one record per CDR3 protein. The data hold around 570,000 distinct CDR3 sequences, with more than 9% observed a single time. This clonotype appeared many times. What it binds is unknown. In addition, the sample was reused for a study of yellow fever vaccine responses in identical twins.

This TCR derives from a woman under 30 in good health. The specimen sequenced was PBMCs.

The CDR3 spells CASSSPTNTEAFF. The CDR3 DNA reads TGCGCCAGCAGCTCTCCGACAAACACTGAAGCTTTCTTT. This chain uses TRBV4-1 with TRBJ1-1; unclear D gene. The germline V gene has CDR1 MGHRA and CDR2 YSYEKL. The CDR3 has 13 amino acids. Trimming shortened V by 5 bases and J by 2 bases, and 9 bases separated the two germline ends.